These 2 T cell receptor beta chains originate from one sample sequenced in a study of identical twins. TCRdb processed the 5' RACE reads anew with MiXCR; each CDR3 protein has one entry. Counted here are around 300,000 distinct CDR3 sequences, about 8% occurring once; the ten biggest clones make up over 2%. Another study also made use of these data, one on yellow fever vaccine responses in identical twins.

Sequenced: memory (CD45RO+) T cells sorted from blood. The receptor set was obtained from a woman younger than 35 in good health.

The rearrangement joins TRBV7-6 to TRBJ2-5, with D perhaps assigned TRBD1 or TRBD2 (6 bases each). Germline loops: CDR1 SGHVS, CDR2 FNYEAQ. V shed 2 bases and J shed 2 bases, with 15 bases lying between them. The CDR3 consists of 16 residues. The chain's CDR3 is CASSLIGGTKQETQYF. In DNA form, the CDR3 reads TGTGCCAGCAGCTTAATAGGCGGGACAAAGCAAGAGACCCAGTACTTC.

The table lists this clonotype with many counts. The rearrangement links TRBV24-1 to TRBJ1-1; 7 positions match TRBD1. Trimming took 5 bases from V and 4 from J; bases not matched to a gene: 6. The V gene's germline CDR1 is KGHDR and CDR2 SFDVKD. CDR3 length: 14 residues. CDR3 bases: TGTGCCACCAGTGCAGGGGGAGGTGGCACTGAAGCTTTCTTT. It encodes CATSAGGGGTEAFF.